The 31 T cell receptor beta chains in this list originate from one sample, sequenced in a study of technical replicates of blood from a handful of donors. Repertoires were generated with immunoSEQ multiplex PCR, while TCRdb's copy carries only in-frame clones and drops some. The table records approximately 73,000 clones, about nine tenths of them present only once. Material for sequencing was T cells isolated from PBMCs. The origin of the receptors is a human donor in good health.

The chain uses TRBV19 and TRBJ1-2; 9 bases match TRBD1. Per the germline V gene, CDR1 is LNHDA and CDR2 is SQIVND (reference sequence). After removal of 0 bases from V and 0 bases from J, the junction contained 5 bases not matched to a gene. The CDR3 sequence is 17 residues long. The CDR3 here is CASSIEGQGPTNYGYTF. CDR3 nucleotide sequence: TGTGCCAGTAGTATAGAGGGACAGGGTCCGACTAACTATGGCTACACCTTC. The variable domain in full, completed from reference TRBV19 and TRBJ1-2, reads DGGITQSPKYLFRKEGQNVTLSCEQNLNHDAMYWYRQDPGQGLRLIYYSQIVNDFQKGDIAEGYSVSREKKESFPLTVTSAQKNPTAFYLCASSIEGQGPTNYGYTFGSGTRLTVV.

This sequence joins TRBV4-1 and TRBJ2-7, with TRBD2 identical over 7 bases. After removal of 1 base from V and 6 bases from J, the junction contained 12 bases not matched to a gene. CDR3 length equals 16 residues. Germline-derived CDR1 and CDR2 are MGHRA and YSYEKL. The CDR3 DNA follows: TGCGCCAGCAGCCAAGCGGGGGGAACTTCTATGCTCGAGCAGTACTTC. This codes for CASSQAGGTSMLEQYF.

This chain connects TRBV19 to TRBJ2-1; 15 bases fit TRBD2. Germline CDR1 is LNHDA and CDR2 is SQIVND (reference sequence). Trimming cost V 1 base and J 10 bases; bases outside gene matches: 2. The CDR3 is 15 residues long. The CDR3 sequence: CASSIGGLAGGEQFF. DNA for the CDR3: TGTGCCAGTAGTATAGGGGGACTAGCGGGGGGAGAGCAGTTCTTC.

The chain employs TRBV14 and TRBJ2-7, with D unclear. The germline V and J ends were trimmed by 1 base and 6 bases, with 10 bases remaining between them. CDR1 is SGHDN, CDR2 FVKESK, per germline. This CDR3 is built from 13 residues. In DNA, the CDR3 is TGTGCCAGCAGCCAAGGGTCCACGAGCGAGCAGTACTTC. The encoded protein is CASSQGSTSEQYF.

The chain has TRBV19 and TRBJ2-1; 7 bases match TRBD1. From germline, CDR1 is LNHDA and CDR2 SQIVND (reference sequence). Germline trimming cut 6 bases from V and 5 bases from J; bases unmatched to any gene: 4. The CDR3 runs to 13 residues. The CDR3 here is CASRTGLNNEQFF. The CDR3, as DNA: TGTGCCAGTAGGACAGGGCTTAACAATGAGCAGTTCTTC.

CDR3 bases: TGTGCCAGCTCGCAGGGACTGGGGAACACTGAAGCTTTCTTT. Amino acid sequence: CASSQGLGNTEAFF. The chain combines TRBV18 with TRBJ1-1; tentatively, D is TRBD1 (5 bases). Germline V gene lookup returns CDR1 KGHSH and CDR2 LQKENI. V dropped 6 bases and J dropped 1 base, with 12 bases sitting between them. The CDR3 is 14 amino acids.

The V gene is TRBV28, the J gene TRBJ2-3; 7 nucleotides agree with TRBD2. The ends lost 6 bases at V and 4 bases at J; junction bases unmatched: 10. CDR3 length equals 15 residues. From germline, CDR1 is MDHEN and CDR2 SYDVKM. The CDR3 loop is CASRNTPGGSDTQYF. CDR3 bases: TGTGCCAGCAGAAACACTCCGGGAGGATCAGATACGCAGTATTTT.

In DNA, the CDR3 is TGTGCCAGCAGCTTAGCGGGAGCAGGCACTGAAGCTTTCTTT. It yields the protein CASSLAGAGTEAFF. V gene TRBV7-2 combines with J gene TRBJ1-1; D not certain. This CDR3 comprises 14 residues. V shed 0 bases and J shed 4 bases, with 9 bases lying between them. Germline assignment: CDR1 SGHTA and CDR2 FQGNSA.

The V and J genes are TRBV6-4 and TRBJ1-1; perhaps TRBD1 as D (6 bases). Per the germline V gene, CDR1 is MRHNA and CDR2 is SNTAGT. This CDR3 has 14 residues. V lost 6 bases, J lost 0 bases, and 11 bases lay in between. The CDR3 region is CASREQGLNTEAFF. CDR3 sequence (DNA): TGTGCCAGCAGAGAGCAGGGGCTGAACACTGAAGCTTTCTTT.

As DNA, the CDR3 is TGCGCCAGCAGCGTGGGACTAGCGGGAGGAACCGGGGAGCTGTTTTTT. This sequence encodes CASSVGLAGGTGELFF. The J gene is TRBJ2-2, the V gene TRBV5-1; 15 bases align to TRBD2. Germline CDR1 SGHRS, CDR2 YFSETQ. The CDR3 contains 16 residues. V lost 4 bases to trimming and J lost 5 bases; unmatched junction nucleotides: 3.

The chain couples TRBV4-1 to TRBJ1-5; TRBD1 might be the D (5 bases). Trimming left V 1 base short and J 4 bases short, with 14 bases between. In germline, CDR1 is MGHRA, CDR2 YSYEKL. This CDR3 is 16 amino acids long. CDR3 coding DNA: TGCGCCAGCAGCCAAGGGGGGGACTGGGTTAATCAGCCCCAGCATTTT. As protein: CASSQGGDWVNQPQHF.

V and J are TRBV5-1 and TRBJ2-7; 8 bases line up with TRBD2. This CDR3 is 14 amino acids long. CDR1 is SGHRS, CDR2 YFSETQ, per germline. The J segment lost 7 bases and the V segment lost 0 bases, leaving 6 bases of the junction unmatched. The CDR3 DNA reads as TGCGCCAGCAGCTTGGTCCAGGGGACTAGTGAGCAGTACTTC. It encodes CASSLVQGTSEQYF.

The chain recombines TRBV10-3 with TRBJ2-3; 7 bases line up with TRBD1. The CDR3 runs to 14 residues. From germline, CDR1 is ENHRY and CDR2 SYGVKD. V lost 5 bases and J lost 2; bases outside the gene matches: 4. CDR3 DNA sequence: TGTGCCATCAGTCCGGGACAGAACACAGATACGCAGTATTTT. Protein sequence: CAISPGQNTDTQYF.

The chain uses TRBV5-4 and TRBJ1-1; 7 bases fit TRBD1. The V gene end was trimmed by 6 bases and the J gene end by 6 bases; junction bases not matched to a gene: 11. The CDR3 has 14 amino acids. Germline CDR1 and CDR2: SGHNT and YYREEE (reference sequence). The DNA of the CDR3 is TGTGCCAGCACCCCACGAGAAACAGGGGCTGAAGCTTTCTTT. This encodes CASTPRETGAEAFF.

The rearrangement joins TRBV6-1 to TRBJ1-1, with D uncertain. From germline, CDR1 is MNHNS and CDR2 SASEGT. The V end lost 3 bases, the J end lost 1 base, and 6 bases lay between the germline ends. This CDR3 has 13 residues. CDR3 in DNA: TGTGCCAGCAGTGAGTCCGGGAACACTGAAGCTTTCTTT. It specifies CASSESGNTEAFF.

J is TRBJ1-1 and V is TRBV7-8; D is unclear. CDR3 length equals 14 residues. V was trimmed by 5 bases and J by 1 base, leaving 11 bases between them. CDR1 and CDR2 (germline): SGHVS, FQNEAQ. The CDR3 DNA follows: TGTGCCAGCAGCGGTGCGGGCCGGAACACTGAAGCTTTCTTT. It is translated as CASSGAGRNTEAFF. Complete variable domain (other parts from reference TRBV7-8 and TRBJ1-1): GAGVSQSPRYKVAKRGQDVALRCDPISGHVSLFWYQQALGQGPEFLTYFQNEAQLDKSGLPSDRFFAERPEGSVSTLKIQRTQQEDSAVYLCASSGAGRNTEAFFGQGTRLTVV.

This clone showed up just once. The rearrangement links TRBV19 to TRBJ2-7; 10 bases line up with TRBD2. The J segment lost 2 bases and the V segment lost 3 bases, leaving 4 bases of the junction unmatched. Per the germline V gene, CDR1 is LNHDA and CDR2 is SQIVND (reference sequence). The CDR3 loop spans 15 amino acids. CDR3 sequence reads: CASSMASGSAYEQYF. CDR3 in DNA: TGTGCCAGTAGTATGGCTAGCGGGAGCGCCTACGAGCAGTACTTC.

The chain links TRBV10-3 to TRBJ2-7; 8 nucleotides agree with TRBD1. CDR3 length equals 15 residues. The germline V gene encodes CDR1 ENHRY and CDR2 SYGVKD. Trimming removed 0 bases from V and 1 base from J; junction bases left unmatched: 2. The CDR3 sequence is CAISESQGGSYEQYF. CDR3 sequence (DNA): TGTGCCATCAGTGAGTCACAGGGGGGATCCTACGAGCAGTACTTC.

The rearrangement uses TRBV6-5 and TRBJ1-1, with 7 bases identical to TRBD1. V was clipped by 4 bases and J by 2 bases; unmatched bases: 4. This CDR3 is 14 amino acids long. Germline assignment: CDR1 MNHEY and CDR2 SVGAGI. The CDR3 coding sequence is TGTGCCAGCAGTTTCGGGACAGTAAACACTGAAGCTTTCTTT. This translates into CASSFGTVNTEAFF.

Only a few counts were recorded for this clone. This chain links TRBV19 with TRBJ1-3; D is unresolved. Germline V gene sequence: CDR1 LNHDA, CDR2 SQIVND (reference sequence). This CDR3 is 15 amino acids long. The V end was cut by 3 bases, the J end by 0 bases, with 9 bases between. The DNA for the CDR3 is TGTGCCAGTAGTATTGACCCTAGCTCTGGAAACACCATATATTTT. It translates to CASSIDPSSGNTIYF.

The chain has TRBV5-1 and TRBJ2-1; 10 bases fit TRBD2. This CDR3 comprises 16 residues. The junction had 11 bases not matched to a gene; V was cut back by 2 bases and J by 9 bases. Germline CDR1 is SGHRS and CDR2 is YFSETQ. Written as DNA, the CDR3 is TGCGCCAGCAGCTTTCAGGAGACTAGCGGGTTTCGTGAGCAGTTCTTC. Its translation is CASSFQETSGFREQFF. The variable domain in full, with the rest retrieved from reference TRBV5-1 and TRBJ2-1, is KAGVTQTPRYLIKTRGQQVTLSCSPISGHRSVSWYQQTPGQGLQFLFEYFSETQRNKGNFPGRFSGRQFSNSRSEMNVSTLELGDSALYLCASSFQETSGFREQFFGPGTRLTVL.

The chain carries TRBV30 and TRBJ2-2; TRBD2 agrees at 12 bases. The CDR3 has 15 amino acids. V trimming: 2 bases; J trimming: 7 bases; junction bases outside the gene matches: 5. Germline loops: CDR1 GTSNPN, CDR2 SVGIG (reference sequence). The CDR3 sequence: CAWSPTGLAGGELFF. The CDR3 DNA reads as TGTGCCTGGAGTCCGACGGGACTAGCGGGCGGGGAGCTGTTTTTT.

This chain uses TRBV30 with TRBJ1-5; D unclear. V was shortened by 2 bases and J by 10 bases, with 18 bases between the two germline ends. CDR1 is GTSNPN and CDR2 is SVGIG in the germline V gene (reference sequence). This CDR3 spans 14 amino acids. CDR3 DNA: TGTGCCTGGAGTCCAGGAACGGCACTCACCCCCCAGCATTTT. Protein product: CAWSPGTALTPQHF. Supplemented by reference TRBV30 and TRBJ1-5, the full variable domain reads SQTIHQWPATLVQPVGSPLSLECTVEGTSNPNLYWYRQAAGRGLQLLFYSVGIGQISSEVPQNLSASRPQDRQFILSSKKLLLSDSGFYLCAWSPGTALTPQHFGDGTRLSIL.

The chain employs TRBV15 and TRBJ1-5, with 10 bases identical to TRBD1. The germline gives CDR1 LNHNV, CDR2 YYDKDF (reference sequence). After removal of 1 base from V and 2 bases from J, the junction contained 17 bases not matched to a gene. The CDR3 is made up of 21 amino acids. The CDR3 bases are TGTGCCACCAGCAGAGGATACCGTTTGGACAGGGGGAAAATTGGCAATCAGCCCCAGCATTTT. This codes for CATSRGYRLDRGKIGNQPQHF. Full variable domain (missing parts from reference TRBV15 and TRBJ1-5): DAMVIQNPRYQVTQFGKPVTLSCSQTLNHNVMYWYQQKSSQAPKLLFHYYDKDFNNEADTPDNFQSRRPNTSFCFLDIRSPGLGDTAMYLCATSRGYRLDRGKIGNQPQHFGDGTRLSIL.

CDR3 protein: CASSLSGRASDIQYF. The CDR3 coding sequence is TGTGCCAGCAGTCTTAGCGGGAGGGCCTCAGACATTCAGTACTTC. This sequence joins TRBV5-6 and TRBJ2-4; 11 nucleotides match TRBD2. Losses at the gene ends were 5 bases for V and 8 bases for J; bases not matched to a gene: 9. From germline, CDR1 is SGHDT and CDR2 YYEEEE. The CDR3 sequence is 15 residues long.

The chain uses TRBV2 and TRBJ2-1; no reliable D call. Germline-derived CDR1 and CDR2 are SNHLY and FYNNEI. The ends were cut back, 6 bases at V and 10 bases at J, with 7 bases in the middle. The CDR3 length is 10 residues. This CDR3 is CASRTLEQFF. CDR3 nucleotide sequence: TGTGCCAGCAGGACACTGGAGCAGTTCTTC. The full variable domain, with the rest looked up from reference TRBV2 and TRBJ2-1, is EPEVTQTPSHQVTQMGQEVILRCVPISNHLYFYWYRQILGQKVEFLVSFYNNEISEKSEIFDDQFSVERPDGSNFTLKIRSTKLEDSAMYFCASRTLEQFFGPGTRLTVL.

This chain joins TRBV2 and TRBJ2-5; no clear D. V lost 6 bases to trimming and J lost 1 base, with 6 bases between them. This CDR3 region has 12 residues. CDR1 is SNHLY and CDR2 is FYNNEI in the germline V gene. CDR3 sequence (DNA): TGTGCCAGCAGAGAACTCCAAGAGACCCAGTACTTC. Amino acids: CASRELQETQYF. The variable domain in full, with the rest retrieved from reference TRBV2 and TRBJ2-5, is EPEVTQTPSHQVTQMGQEVILRCVPISNHLYFYWYRQILGQKVEFLVSFYNNEISEKSEIFDDQFSVERPDGSNFTLKIRSTKLEDSAMYFCASRELQETQYFGPGTRLLVL.

The rearrangement links TRBV29-1 to TRBJ1-2, with D possibly being TRBD1 (6 bases). This CDR3 region has 13 residues. The V gene's germline CDR1 is SQVTM and CDR2 ANQGSEA. The V end was cut by 7 bases, the J end by 2 bases, with 14 bases between. CDR3 nucleotides: TGCAGCGGGAGCAGGGGCGCAAACTATGGCTACACCTTC. This codes for CSGSRGANYGYTF.

The chain carries TRBV9 and TRBJ1-3; D possibly corresponds to TRBD1 (6 bases). CDR3 size: 14 residues. Germline V lookup: CDR1 SGDLS, CDR2 YYNGEE. The V and J ends lost 6 bases and 2 bases respectively, with 12 bases between them. DNA of the CDR3: TGTGCCAGCACGCCCAGGGGTACTGGAAACACCATATATTTT. Protein product: CASTPRGTGNTIYF.

The J gene is TRBJ2-2, the V gene TRBV6-1; 8 bases align to TRBD1. The CDR3 is 16 residues long. J gave up 2 bases and V 3 bases, and 5 bases lay outside the gene matches. CDR1 is MNHNS, CDR2 SASEGT, per germline. The CDR3 is CASSDATGVNTGELFF. CDR3 in DNA: TGTGCCAGCAGTGATGCGACAGGGGTAAACACCGGGGAGCTGTTTTTT.

This clone was seen only a few times. The chain joins TRBV27 to TRBJ2-7, with TRBD2 matching 14 bases. CDR3 length: 15 amino acids. J gave up 2 bases and V 3 bases, and 0 bases lay outside the gene matches. Germline V gene sequence: CDR1 MNHEY, CDR2 SMNVEV (reference sequence). The CDR3 is CASSLTSGRAYEQYF. The CDR3, as DNA: TGTGCCAGCAGTTTGACTAGCGGGAGGGCCTACGAGCAGTACTTC.